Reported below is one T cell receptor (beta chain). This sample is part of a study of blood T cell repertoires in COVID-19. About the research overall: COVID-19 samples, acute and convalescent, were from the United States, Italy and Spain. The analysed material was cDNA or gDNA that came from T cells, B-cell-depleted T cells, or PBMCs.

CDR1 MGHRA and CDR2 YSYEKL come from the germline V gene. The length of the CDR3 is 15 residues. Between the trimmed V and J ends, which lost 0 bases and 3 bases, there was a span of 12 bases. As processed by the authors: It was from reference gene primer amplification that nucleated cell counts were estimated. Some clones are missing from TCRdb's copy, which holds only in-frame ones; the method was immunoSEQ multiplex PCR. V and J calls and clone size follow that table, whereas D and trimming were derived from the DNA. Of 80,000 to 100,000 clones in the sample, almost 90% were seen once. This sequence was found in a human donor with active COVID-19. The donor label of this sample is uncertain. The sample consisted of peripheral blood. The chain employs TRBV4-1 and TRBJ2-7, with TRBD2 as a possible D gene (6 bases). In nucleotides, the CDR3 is TGCGCCAGCAGCCAAGATCGACTAGGACTCTACGAGCAGTACTTC. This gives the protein CASSQDRLGLYEQYF.